These T cell receptor beta chains were read from a single sample in a study of T cell responses to AZD1222 COVID-19 vaccine. Sequencing was performed with immunoSEQ multiplex PCR; in TCRdb, only in-frame clones are kept and a portion is missing. The sample has some 110,000 clones; 86% are singletons. The source was peripheral blood, collected 28 days after the second AZD1222 dose. The receptors were sampled from an adult who received the AZD1222 COVID-19 vaccine. Both conserved end residues are trimmed from each CDR3.

V gene: TRBV3-1/TRBV3-2; J gene: TRBJ1-5; CDR3 protein: ASSPAGGYSNQPQH
V gene: TRBV18; J gene: TRBJ1-5; CDR3 protein: ASSGAAGEPQH
V gene: TRBV7-9; J gene: TRBJ2-2; CDR3 protein: ASSLVGAGTGELF
V gene: TRBV11-1; J gene: TRBJ2-7; CDR3 protein: ASSLRVGQGAYEQY
V gene: TRBV7-9; J gene: TRBJ1-2; CDR3 protein: ASSLIQGAGYGYT
V gene: TRBV18; J gene: TRBJ1-3; CDR3 protein: ASSPRGLEGNTIY
V gene: TRBV11-2; J gene: TRBJ2-7; CDR3 protein: ASSARQEFHEQY
V gene: TRBV6-4; J gene: TRBJ2-2; CDR3 protein: ASTGVGGELF
V gene: TRBV10-3; J gene: TRBJ2-3; CDR3 protein: AISALSTDTQY
V gene: TRBV6-5; J gene: TRBJ1-3; CDR3 protein: ASRTDKNSGNTIY
V gene: TRBV19; J gene: TRBJ1-6; CDR3 protein: ASSPLGSPLH
V gene: TRBV30; J gene: TRBJ2-7; CDR3 protein: AWSVPSEQY
V gene: TRBV5-1; J gene: TRBJ2-5; CDR3 protein: ASRKDGLAGGQETQY
V gene: TRBV30; J gene: TRBJ1-1; CDR3 protein: AWSRTGLNTEAF
V gene: TRBV28; J gene: TRBJ1-3; CDR3 protein: ASSLSFSEGTIY
V gene: TRBV29-1; J gene: TRBJ1-1; CDR3 protein: SVEDQGEGSEAF
V gene: TRBV4-3; J gene: TRBJ2-2; CDR3 protein: ASSQDVAGDNTGELF
V gene: TRBV7-2; J gene: TRBJ1-1; CDR3 protein: ASSYYRRNTEAF
V gene: TRBV2; J gene: TRBJ1-4; CDR3 protein: ASSATPTNEKLF
V gene: TRBV6-2/TRBV6-3; J gene: TRBJ2-1; CDR3 protein: ASSYKPSGSYHNEQF
V gene: TRBV5-4; J gene: TRBJ2-5; CDR3 protein: ASRGGEREETQY
V gene: TRBV7-9; J gene: TRBJ1-1; CDR3 protein: ASSLDSGNTEAF
V gene: TRBV19; J gene: TRBJ2-1; CDR3 protein: ASSMGQGAGYEQF
V gene: TRBV6-5; J gene: TRBJ1-6; CDR3 protein: ASSYVRNSPLH
V gene: TRBV7-8; J gene: TRBJ1-2; CDR3 protein: ASTSVRHLLLNYGYT
V gene: TRBV7-6; J gene: TRBJ2-3; CDR3 protein: ASSPGTSTADTQY
V gene: TRBV4-3; J gene: TRBJ1-5; CDR3 protein: ASSHDRVDQPQH
V gene: TRBV6-5; J gene: TRBJ2-5; CDR3 protein: ASSYSGGGGQETQY
V gene: TRBV6-2/TRBV6-3; J gene: TRBJ1-5; CDR3 protein: ASSYYMTGDQPQH
V gene: TRBV12-3/TRBV12-4; J gene: TRBJ2-7; CDR3 protein: ASSSPADYEQY
V gene: TRBV24-1; J gene: TRBJ2-1; CDR3 protein: ATSPTPNEQF